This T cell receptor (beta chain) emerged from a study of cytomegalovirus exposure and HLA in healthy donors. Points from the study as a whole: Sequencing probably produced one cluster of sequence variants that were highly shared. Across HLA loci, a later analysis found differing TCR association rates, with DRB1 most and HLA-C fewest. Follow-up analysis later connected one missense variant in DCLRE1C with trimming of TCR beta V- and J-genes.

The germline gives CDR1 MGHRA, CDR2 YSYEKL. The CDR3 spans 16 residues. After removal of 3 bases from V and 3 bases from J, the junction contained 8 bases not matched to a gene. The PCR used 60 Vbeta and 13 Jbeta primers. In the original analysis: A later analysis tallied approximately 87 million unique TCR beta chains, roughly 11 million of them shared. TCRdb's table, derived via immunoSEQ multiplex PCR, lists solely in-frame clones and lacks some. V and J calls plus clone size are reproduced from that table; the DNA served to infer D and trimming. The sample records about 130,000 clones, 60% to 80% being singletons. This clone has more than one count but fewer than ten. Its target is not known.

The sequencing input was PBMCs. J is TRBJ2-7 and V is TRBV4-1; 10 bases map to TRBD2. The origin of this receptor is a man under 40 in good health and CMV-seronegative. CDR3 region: CASSHRTPSGSYEQYF. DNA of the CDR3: TGCGCCAGCAGCCATCGAACGCCTAGCGGGAGCTACGAGCAGTACTTC.